The following is a T cell receptor beta chain sequence with its context. Its antigen is undetermined. This entry is derived from a study of T-cell reconstitution after alpha-beta-depleted transplantation in children. Study-wide results and limits: For some patients, TCRbeta diversity was high at day 60 because of recipient T cells and thymic progenitors that survived. Newly made T cells mostly supplied T-cell counts and diversity one year after transplant. As was reported, about two months after transplant, alpha-beta T cells came from several hundred expanded graft clones.

Unique molecular identifiers were incorporated into the prepared TCRbeta library. TCRdb reanalysed the PCR reads using MiXCR and keeps one entry per CDR3 protein. The repertoire includes 100,000 to 120,000 distinct CDR3 sequences, 5% to 7% of them detected once, and roughly 23% sits in the top ten. V dropped 4 bases and J dropped 4 bases, with 20 bases sitting between them. Germline V lookup: CDR1 SGHRS, CDR2 YFSETQ. This CDR3 has 16 residues. This material consisted of PBMCs, mostly from graft donor cells, taken 360 days after TCRalphabeta/CD19-depleted stem cell transplant. The chain has TRBV5-1 and TRBJ1-1; D not resolved. This TCR was sampled from a male patient under 10 years old who had a stem cell transplant for acute lymphoblastic leukemia, so the T cells may come from the graft donor. In nucleotides, the CDR3 is TGCGCCAGCAGCCCCGATGTGTCGGCTCTTCTCACTGAAGCTTTCTTT. It is translated as CASSPDVSALLTEAFF.